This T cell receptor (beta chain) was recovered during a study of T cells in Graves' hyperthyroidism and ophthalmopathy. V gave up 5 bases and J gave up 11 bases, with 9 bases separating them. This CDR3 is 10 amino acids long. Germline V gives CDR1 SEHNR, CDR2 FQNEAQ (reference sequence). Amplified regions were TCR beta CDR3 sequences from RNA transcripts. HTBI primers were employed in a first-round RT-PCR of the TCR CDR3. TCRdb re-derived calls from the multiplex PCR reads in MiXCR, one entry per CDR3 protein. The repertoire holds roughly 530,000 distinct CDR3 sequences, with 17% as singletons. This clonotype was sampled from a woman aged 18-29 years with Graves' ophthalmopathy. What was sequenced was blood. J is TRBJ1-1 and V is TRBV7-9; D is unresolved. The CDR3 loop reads CASSVLNAFF. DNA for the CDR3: TGTGCCAGCAGCGTTCTGAATGCTTTCTTT.